This passage covers 16 T cell receptor beta chains from one sample sequenced in a study of neurological immune-mediated disorders. TCRdb re-called the 5' RACE reads through MiXCR, storing one row per CDR3 protein. Of 55,000 to 60,000 distinct CDR3 sequences in the sample, under 4.5% are singletons; the top ten hold around 3.1%. Sequencing was done on a sample of PBMCs. The origin of the receptors is a woman aged 25 to 39 with multiple sclerosis.

This clonotype is termed medium-sized (0.01 to 0.1%). The J gene is TRBJ2-3, the V gene TRBV3-1, with unresolved D. Trimming removed 9 bases from V and 6 bases from J, with 10 bases in between. This CDR3 has 11 amino acids. Germline CDR1 is LGHDT and CDR2 is YNNKEL (reference sequence). This CDR3 reads CASESADTQYF. The CDR3 DNA is TGTGCCAGTGAGTCTGCCGATACGCAGTATTTT.

This clonotype was counted many times. The genes are TRBV7-2 and TRBJ2-3, with D uncertain. Germline V gene lookup returns CDR1 SGHTA and CDR2 FQGNSA. The CDR3 is made up of 15 amino acids. The V end was cut by 5 bases, the J end by 0 bases, with 12 bases between. The CDR3 coding sequence is TGTGCCAGCAGCATACGGCGGCCTAGCACAGATACGCAGTATTTT. It yields the protein CASSIRRPSTDTQYF.

At least ten counts were recorded for this clonotype. The gene calls are TRBV20-1 and TRBJ2-1, with 11 bases fitting TRBD2. V lost 6 bases to trimming and J lost 6 bases; unmatched junction nucleotides: 7. The germline gives CDR1 DFQATT, CDR2 SNEGSKA (reference sequence). This CDR3 contains 14 residues. The CDR3 sequence is CSATLAGGSNEQFF. DNA of the CDR3: TGCAGTGCCACTCTAGCGGGAGGAAGCAATGAGCAGTTCTTC.

There are many counts of this clonotype. The chain combines TRBV12-3 or TRBV12-4 with TRBJ2-7; D ambiguous. This CDR3 spans 13 amino acids. Trimming pared 5 bases from V and 9 bases from J, leaving 17 bases between. CDR3 in amino acids: CASSLEQSVAQYF. The CDR3 region has the DNA TGTGCCAGCAGTCTTGAACAGTCTGTGGCGCAGTACTTC.

This clonotype occurred many times. The chain links TRBV7-2 to TRBJ2-7; D not resolved. Trimming stripped 4 bases from V and 10 bases from J, with 17 bases between. CDR1 is SGHTA, CDR2 FQGNSA, per germline. The CDR3 runs to 13 residues. The CDR3 reads CASSSTLIYPQYF. The CDR3 DNA sequence: TGTGCCAGCAGCTCCACGCTGATCTACCCACAGTACTTC.

There are many counts of this clonotype. V is TRBV11-2 and J is TRBJ1-1; unclear D gene. CDR1 is SGHAT, CDR2 FQNNGV, per germline. The length of the CDR3 is 12 residues. V shed 1 base and J shed 10 bases, with 10 bases lying between them. CDR3: CASSLVGYGAFF. The CDR3 bases are TGTGCCAGCAGCTTAGTGGGATATGGAGCTTTCTTT.

The table lists this clonotype with many counts. J is TRBJ2-1 and V is TRBV28; D is ambiguous. The V end was cut by 8 bases, the J end by 7 bases, with 15 bases between. Germline CDR1 and CDR2: MDHEN and SYDVKM. The CDR3 contains 13 residues. CDR3 sequence (DNA): TGTGCCAGCTTGAGACCAGGAGTGAATGAGCAGTTCTTC. This sequence encodes CASLRPGVNEQFF. Full variable domain (rest looked up from reference TRBV28 and TRBJ2-1): DVKVTQSSRYLVKRTGEKVFLECVQDMDHENMFWYRQDPGLGLRLIYFSYDVKMKEKGDIPEGYSVSREKKERFSLILESASTNQTSMYLCASLRPGVNEQFFGPGTRLTVL.

This clonotype was recorded at least ten times. The chain has TRBV10-3 and TRBJ2-3, with D maybe TRBD1 (6 bases). V was trimmed by 4 bases and J by 0 bases, leaving 8 bases between them. The CDR3 is 14 amino acids. CDR1 is ENHRY, CDR2 SYGVKD, per germline. The CDR3 coding sequence is TGTGCCATCAGTGCAACAGGGAGCACAGATACGCAGTATTTT. This codes for CAISATGSTDTQYF.

The table lists this clonotype with many counts. The chain employs TRBV30 and TRBJ2-2; 11 positions agree with TRBD2. V was pared by 4 bases and J by 4 bases, with 2 bases of the junction left unmatched. Looked up from germline, CDR1 is GTSNPN and CDR2 is SVGIG (reference sequence). The CDR3 contains 14 residues. DNA of the CDR3: TGTGCCTGGAAAACTAGCGGGAGCACCGGGGAGCTGTTTTTT. Residues: CAWKTSGSTGELFF.

This clonotype showed up many times. V and J are TRBV6-2 or TRBV6-3 and TRBJ2-7; perhaps TRBD2 as D (5 bases). Germline V gives CDR1 MNHEY, CDR2 SVGEGT. This CDR3 has 14 residues. Trimming removed 2 bases from V and 4 bases from J, with 12 bases in between. CDR3: CASSYPGNQYEQYF. The DNA of the CDR3 is TGTGCCAGCAGTTACCCGGGAAACCAGTACGAGCAGTACTTC.

In this sample, this clonotype turned up many times. This chain connects TRBV5-5 to TRBJ2-5; TRBD2 is a possible D gene (5 bases). Germline V gene lookup returns CDR1 SGHKS and CDR2 YYEKEE (reference sequence). The CDR3 covers 12 residues. V was shortened by 6 bases and J by 4 bases, with 10 bases between the two germline ends. The CDR3 nucleotides are TGTGCCAGCATCGGGGTCTCAGAGACCCAGTACTTC. Protein: CASIGVSETQYF.

As to this clonotype: This sequence may be a read error, since a much larger clone differs from it by one base. Here the CDR3 reads CSAREGTGSPQEQYF. The CDR3 DNA sequence: TGCAGTGCTAGAGAGGGGACTGGGTCCCCCCAAGAGCAGTACTTC. The rearrangement links TRBV20-1 to TRBJ2-7, with D possibly being TRBD2 (6 bases). The CDR3 loop spans 15 amino acids. Trimming took 0 bases from V and 7 from J, leaving 19 bases between them. CDR1 is DFQATT, CDR2 SNEGSKA, per germline (reference sequence).

This clonotype showed up many times. The chain uses TRBV7-3 and TRBJ2-1; 9 nucleotides match TRBD2. Germline V gives CDR1 SGHTA, CDR2 FQGTGA. V dropped 4 bases and J dropped 12; count of bases not matched to a gene: 16. The CDR3 has 16 amino acids. CDR3 sequence (DNA): TGTGCCAGCAGCTGGGCTGCCGCTAGCGGGAATCGGGGGCAGTTCTTC. Its translation: CASSWAAASGNRGQFF.

This clonotype was found many times. This chain uses TRBV12-3 or TRBV12-4 with TRBJ1-2; D unclear. CDR3 size: 15 residues. Trimming took 5 bases from V and 8 from J, leaving 21 bases between them. The CDR3 sequence is CASSRIETAGGGYTF. The CDR3 region has the DNA TGTGCCAGCAGTCGAATCGAAACGGCGGGTGGAGGCTACACCTTC.

In this sample, this clonotype turned up many times. The genes are TRBV29-1 and TRBJ1-1; a weak D match, TRBD1 (6 bases). This CDR3 is 12 amino acids long. Looked up from germline, CDR1 is SQVTM and CDR2 is ANQGSEA. The CDR3 sequence: CSARAGGNIAFF. The CDR3, as DNA: TGCAGTGCTCGGGCTGGGGGCAATATAGCTTTCTTT.

This clonotype was observed many times. The rearrangement links TRBV6-6 to TRBJ2-1; the match to TRBD2 covers 11 bases. The CDR3 has 16 amino acids. Germline V lookup: CDR1 MNHNY, CDR2 SVGAGI (reference sequence). Trimming removed 2 bases from V and 7 bases from J; junction bases left unmatched: 7. CDR3 nucleotide sequence: TGTGCCAGCAGTTACGGGACTAGCGGAAGTGTGAATGAGCAGTTCTTC. It codes for CASSYGTSGSVNEQFF.